The 9 T cell receptor beta chains below were found in one sample sequenced in a study of human T cells and chemical hapten exposure. The time point here: patch test 1, 2 weeks after DPC sensitization. Treatment given: therapeutic diphenylcyclopropenone sensitization with weekly scalp DPC. TCRdb recomputed calls from the RACE reads with MiXCR, one row per CDR3 protein. The sample has tens of thousands of distinct CDR3 sequences; roughly a tenth are singletons. The sequencing here drew on whole blood, taken in connection with sensitization to the hapten diphenylcyclopropenone (DPC). The source of these receptors is a man in his forties or fifties with alopecia areata. Some clones in this sample may be carry-over from other donors' samples.

The chain recombines TRBV7-2 with TRBJ2-3; 7 bases agree with TRBD2. The CDR3 contains 13 residues. Germline V CDR1 and CDR2: SGHTA, FQGNSA. Unmatched junction bases numbered 1, after V lost 5 bases and J lost 2 bases. In DNA, the CDR3 is TGTGCCAGCAGCCGGGGGGACACAGATACGCAGTATTTT. Protein: CASSRGDTDTQYF.

The rearrangement links TRBV29-1 to TRBJ1-2; D unresolved. Trimming removed 3 bases at V and 4 bases at J, with 9 bases between. There are 12 residues in the CDR3. Germline assignment: CDR1 SQVTM and CDR2 ANQGSEA. The CDR3: CSVDEGGYGYTF. CDR3 nucleotides: TGCAGCGTTGATGAGGGCGGCTATGGCTACACCTTC.

This chain uses TRBV9 with TRBJ2-5; tentatively, D is TRBD1 (5 bases). V lost 1 base to trimming and J lost 4 bases, with 11 bases between them. The CDR3 runs 14 residues. The V gene's germline CDR1 is SGDLS and CDR2 YYNGEE. CDR3 residues: CASSVLGVAETQYF. CDR3 in DNA: TGTGCCAGCAGCGTACTAGGGGTGGCAGAGACCCAGTACTTC.

At least ten counts were recorded for this clonotype. This chain joins TRBV14 and TRBJ2-7; D is unclear. Germline CDR1 is SGHDN and CDR2 is FVKESK. With 1 base removed from V and 7 bases from J, the gap between germline ends came to 11 bases. The CDR3 sequence is 13 residues long. This chain's CDR3 is CASSQVNNGEQYF. In DNA form, the CDR3 reads TGTGCCAGCAGCCAAGTGAATAATGGAGAGCAGTACTTC.

The J gene is TRBJ2-3, the V gene TRBV7-2; 7 positions agree with TRBD1. The trim removed 2 bases at V and 0 bases at J, leaving 2 bases unmatched. The CDR3 runs 15 residues. CDR1 is SGHTA, CDR2 FQGNSA, per germline. Here the CDR3 reads CASSLTGQSTDTQYF. CDR3 DNA: TGTGCCAGCAGCTTAACGGGACAGAGCACAGATACGCAGTATTTT.

The chain uses TRBV7-2 and TRBJ2-1; D might be TRBD1 (6 bases). This CDR3 has 15 amino acids. The V end was cut by 2 bases, the J end by 9 bases, with 17 bases between. Germline CDR1 and CDR2: SGHTA and FQGNSA. This chain's CDR3 is CASSLNARGSTEQFF. Here the CDR3 DNA reads TGTGCCAGCAGCTTAAACGCCAGGGGTTCCACTGAGCAGTTCTTC.

This clonotype was seen at least ten times. The chain carries TRBV20-1 and TRBJ2-5; 8 nucleotides align to TRBD2. Losses at the gene ends were 2 bases for V and 4 bases for J; bases not matched to a gene: 6. Germline CDR1 is DFQATT and CDR2 is SNEGSKA (reference sequence). The length of the CDR3 is 14 residues. CDR3 region: CSARTAGVGETQYF. The CDR3 coding sequence is TGCAGTGCTAGAACAGCGGGAGTAGGAGAGACCCAGTACTTC.

The CDR3 here is CASSQEDSFLSGANVLTF. CDR3 DNA sequence: TGCGCCAGCAGCCAAGAGGACAGCTTTCTCTCTGGGGCCAACGTCCTGACTTTC. The chain is built from TRBV4-3 and TRBJ2-6; possibly TRBD1 for D (6 bases). The V end was cut by 0 bases, the J end by 0 bases, with 12 bases between. CDR1 is LGHNA, CDR2 YSLEER, per germline. CDR3 length equals 18 residues.

This clonotype occurred many times. The chain couples TRBV25-1 to TRBJ2-6; 14 bases align to TRBD2. Per germline, CDR1 MGHDK and CDR2 SYGVNS. The CDR3 covers 20 residues. Trimming at V came to 1 base and at J to 1 base, leaving 6 bases not matched to a gene. CDR3 coding DNA: TGTGCCAGCAGTGAATCCGGGACTAGCGGGAGTTTTTCTGGGGCCAACGTCCTGACTTTC. It specifies CASSESGTSGSFSGANVLTF.